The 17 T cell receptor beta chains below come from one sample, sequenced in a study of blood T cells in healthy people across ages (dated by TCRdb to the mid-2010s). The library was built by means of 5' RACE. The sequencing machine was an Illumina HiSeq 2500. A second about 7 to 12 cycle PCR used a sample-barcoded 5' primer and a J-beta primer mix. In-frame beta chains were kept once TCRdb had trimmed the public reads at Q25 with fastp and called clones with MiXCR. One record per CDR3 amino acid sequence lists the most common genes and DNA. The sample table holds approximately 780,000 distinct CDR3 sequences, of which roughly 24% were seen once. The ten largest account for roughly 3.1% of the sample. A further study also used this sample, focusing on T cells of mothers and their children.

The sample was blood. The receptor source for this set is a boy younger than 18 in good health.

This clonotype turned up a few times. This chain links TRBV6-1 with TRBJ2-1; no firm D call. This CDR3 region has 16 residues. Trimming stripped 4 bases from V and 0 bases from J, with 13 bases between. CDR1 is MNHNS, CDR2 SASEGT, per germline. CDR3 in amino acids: CASSGDRVSSYNEQFF. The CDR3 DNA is TGTGCCAGCAGTGGAGATAGGGTGAGCTCCTACAATGAGCAGTTCTTC.

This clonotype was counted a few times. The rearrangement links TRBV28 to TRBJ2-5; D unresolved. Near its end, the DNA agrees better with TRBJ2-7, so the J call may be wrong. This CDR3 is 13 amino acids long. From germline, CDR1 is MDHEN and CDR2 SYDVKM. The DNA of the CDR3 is TGTGCCAGCAGTTGGCAGACTTCGTACGAGCAGTACTTC. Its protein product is CASSWQTSYEQYF.

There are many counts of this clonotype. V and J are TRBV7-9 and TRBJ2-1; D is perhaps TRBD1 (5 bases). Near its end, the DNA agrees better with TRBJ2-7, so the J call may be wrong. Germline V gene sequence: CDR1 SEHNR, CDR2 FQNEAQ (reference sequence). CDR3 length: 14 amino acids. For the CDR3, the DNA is TGTGCCAGCAGCTTGCAGGGTGGCCCCTACGAGCAGTACTTC. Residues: CASSLQGGPYEQYF.

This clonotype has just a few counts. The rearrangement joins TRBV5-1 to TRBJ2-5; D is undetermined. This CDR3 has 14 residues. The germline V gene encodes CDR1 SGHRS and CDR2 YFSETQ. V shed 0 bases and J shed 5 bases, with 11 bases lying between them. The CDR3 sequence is CASSLVPGTETQYF. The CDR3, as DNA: TGCGCCAGCAGCTTGGTCCCGGGTACCGAGACCCAGTACTTC.

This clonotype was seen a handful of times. The CDR3, as DNA: TGTGCCAGCAGCCCGAACGGGATTTGGGGAGAGACCCAGTACTTC. Translation: CASSPNGIWGETQYF. V gene TRBV3-1 combines with J gene TRBJ2-5, with D perhaps matching TRBD2 (5 bases). The CDR3 consists of 15 residues. The V gene lost 4 bases and the J gene lost 4 bases, with 16 bases spanning the gap. Germline V gene sequence: CDR1 LGHDT, CDR2 YNNKEL (reference sequence).

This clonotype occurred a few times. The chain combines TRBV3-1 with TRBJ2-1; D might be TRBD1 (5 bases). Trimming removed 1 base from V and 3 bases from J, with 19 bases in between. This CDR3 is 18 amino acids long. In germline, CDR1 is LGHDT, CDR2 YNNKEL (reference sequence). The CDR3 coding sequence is TGTGCCAGCAGCCAAGTGGTTCAGGGCGGTCCATTCTACAATGAGCAGTTCTTC. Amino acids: CASSQVVQGGPFYNEQFF.

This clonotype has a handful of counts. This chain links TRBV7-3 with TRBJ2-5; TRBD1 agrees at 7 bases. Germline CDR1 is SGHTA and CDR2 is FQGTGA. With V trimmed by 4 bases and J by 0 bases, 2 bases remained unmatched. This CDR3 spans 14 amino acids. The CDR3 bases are TGTGCCAGCAGCTCGACAGGGAACCAAGAGACCCAGTACTTC. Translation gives CASSSTGNQETQYF.

For the CDR3, the DNA is TGTGCCAGCAGTACGGGACAGCAATTGGAGACCCAGTACTTC. This encodes CASSTGQQLETQYF. J is TRBJ2-5 and V is TRBV6-5; 7 bases are shared with TRBD1. Germline lookup yields CDR1 MNHEY and CDR2 SVGAGI. The CDR3 is made up of 14 amino acids. The ends lost 5 bases at V and 5 bases at J; junction bases unmatched: 8.

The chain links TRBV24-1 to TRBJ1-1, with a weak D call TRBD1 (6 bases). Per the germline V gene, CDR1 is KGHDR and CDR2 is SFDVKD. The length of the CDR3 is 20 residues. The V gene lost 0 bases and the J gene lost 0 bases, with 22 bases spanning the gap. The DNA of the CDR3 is TGTGCCACCAGTGATTTGTCTACAGGGCCCTCAAGCCCCATGAACACTGAAGCTTTCTTT. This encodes CATSDLSTGPSSPMNTEAFF.

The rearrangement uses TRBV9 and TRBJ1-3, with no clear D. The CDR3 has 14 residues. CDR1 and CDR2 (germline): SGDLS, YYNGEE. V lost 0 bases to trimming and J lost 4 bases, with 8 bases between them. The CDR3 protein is CASSVEEWGNTIYF. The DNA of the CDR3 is TGTGCCAGCAGCGTAGAAGAGTGGGGAAACACCATATATTTT.

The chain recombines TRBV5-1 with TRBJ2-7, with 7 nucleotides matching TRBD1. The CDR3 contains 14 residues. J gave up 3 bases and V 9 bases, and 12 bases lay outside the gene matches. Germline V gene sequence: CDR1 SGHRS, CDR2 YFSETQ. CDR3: CATKGAGLFYEQYF. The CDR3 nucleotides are TGCGCCACCAAGGGGGCCGGTCTCTTCTACGAGCAGTACTTC.

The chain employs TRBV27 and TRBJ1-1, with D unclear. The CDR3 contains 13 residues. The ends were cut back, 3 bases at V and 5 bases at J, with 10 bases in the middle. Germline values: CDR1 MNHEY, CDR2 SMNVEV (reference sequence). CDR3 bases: TGTGCCAGCAGTTTGGAGCCGGGTACTGAAGCTTTCTTT. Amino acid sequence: CASSLEPGTEAFF.

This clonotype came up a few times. The CDR3 reads CASSSSGRSSYEQYF. The CDR3 coding sequence is TGTGCCAGCAGTTCGTCAGGCAGGAGCTCCTACGAGCAGTACTTC. The V and J genes are TRBV12-3 or TRBV12-4 and TRBJ2-7; D gene unclear. V lost 4 bases and J 0 bases, leaving 13 bases between the germline ends. The length of the CDR3 is 15 residues.

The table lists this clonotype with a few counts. The CDR3 nucleotides are TGTGCCAGCAGCCACTTAAGGGACCTTCAGTCCCGGAACTATGGCTACACCTTC. Translation: CASSHLRDLQSRNYGYTF. The V gene is TRBV9, the J gene TRBJ1-2, with D perhaps TRBD1 (5 bases). In germline, CDR1 is SGDLS, CDR2 YYNGEE. V lost 4 bases, J lost 2 bases, and 24 bases lay in between. The CDR3 length is 18 residues.

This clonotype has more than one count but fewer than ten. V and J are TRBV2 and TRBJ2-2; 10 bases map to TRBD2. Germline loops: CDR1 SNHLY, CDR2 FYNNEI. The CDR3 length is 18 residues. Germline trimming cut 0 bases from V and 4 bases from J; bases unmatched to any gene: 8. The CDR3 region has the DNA TGTGCCAGCAGTGAAGCCTTCCTTAGCGGGGGGCCCACCGGGGAGCTGTTTTTT. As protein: CASSEAFLSGGPTGELFF.

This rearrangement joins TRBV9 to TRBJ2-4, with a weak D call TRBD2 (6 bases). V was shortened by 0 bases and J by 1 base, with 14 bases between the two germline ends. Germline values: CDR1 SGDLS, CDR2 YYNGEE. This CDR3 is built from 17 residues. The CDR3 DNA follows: TGTGCCAGCAGCGTAGTAGGAGGGAATAGCGCCAAAAACATTCAGTACTTC. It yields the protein CASSVVGGNSAKNIQYF.

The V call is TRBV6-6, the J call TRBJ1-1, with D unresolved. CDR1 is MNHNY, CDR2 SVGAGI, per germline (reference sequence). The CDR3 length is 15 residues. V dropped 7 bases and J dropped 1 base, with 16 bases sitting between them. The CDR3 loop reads CASITGEGRNTEAFF. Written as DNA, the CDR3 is TGTGCCAGCATCACGGGAGAGGGTAGGAACACTGAAGCTTTCTTT.